The 21 T cell receptor beta chains below were found in one sample sequenced in a study of OX40 agonist ivuxolimab in advanced cancers. Sequencing used immunoSEQ multiplex PCR; TCRdb keeps in-frame clones, though not all of them. Of nearly 55,000 clones listed, approximately 84% were seen once; the top ten hold 1.2%. The specimen was CD4+ or CD8+ T cells sorted from blood, collected in a trial of the OX40 agonist ivuxolimab. These receptors originate from an adult with an advanced solid tumor such as melanoma, head and neck, liver or kidney cancer.

The chain joins TRBV6-1 to TRBJ2-7, with D unresolved. The length of the CDR3 is 11 residues. Germline lookup yields CDR1 MNHNS and CDR2 SASEGT. V was shortened by 4 bases and J by 3 bases, with 4 bases between the two germline ends. The CDR3 DNA sequence: TGTGCCAGCAGTGGACTCTACGAGCAGTACTTC. This sequence encodes CASSGLYEQYF.

J is TRBJ1-6 and V is TRBV6-6, with D hard to call. Germline-derived CDR1 and CDR2 are MNHNY and SVGAGI (reference sequence). CDR3 length: 15 amino acids. Trimming left V 6 bases short and J 4 bases short, with 13 bases between. As DNA, the CDR3 is TGTGCCAGCAGCCCGGACGGGGTATATAATTCACCCCTCCACTTT. Amino acid sequence: CASSPDGVYNSPLHF.

The genes are TRBV10-2 and TRBJ2-5, with D maybe TRBD2 (5 bases). The germline gives CDR1 WSHSY, CDR2 SAAADI. The CDR3 sequence is 15 residues long. The V end lost 2 bases, the J end lost 5 bases, and 15 bases lay between the germline ends. CDR3 DNA sequence: TGCGCCAGCAGTGAGAGGCTAGCTCGTGGCGAGACCCAGTACTTC. Translating it yields CASSERLARGETQYF.

The chain recombines TRBV28 with TRBJ2-5; 16 bases are a match to TRBD2. The V and J ends lost 9 bases and 2 bases, in that order; junction bases with no gene match: 9. The CDR3 loop spans 17 amino acids. In germline, CDR1 is MDHEN, CDR2 SYDVKM. The CDR3 sequence is CASSGTSGRGGQETQYF. As DNA, the CDR3 is TGTGCCAGTTCCGGGACTAGCGGGAGGGGAGGTCAAGAGACCCAGTACTTC.

This clone was seen more than once but under ten times. The V gene is TRBV7-9, the J gene TRBJ1-4; unclear D gene. Trimming shortened V by 2 bases and J by 10 bases, and 11 bases separated the two germline ends. CDR3 size: 13 residues. Germline assignment: CDR1 SEHNR and CDR2 FQNEAQ (reference sequence). The CDR3 coding sequence is TGTGCCAGCAGCTTATTCGAGGGAGTAAAACTGTTTTTT. It is translated as CASSLFEGVKLFF. Supplemented by reference TRBV7-9 and TRBJ1-4, the full variable domain reads DTGVSQNPRHKITKRGQNVTFRCDPISEHNRLYWYRQTLGQGPEFLTYFQNEAQLEKSRLLSDRFSAERPKGSFSTLEIQRTEQGDSAMYLCASSLFEGVKLFFGSGTQLSVL.

The V and J genes are TRBV6-1 and TRBJ2-5; TRBD2 aligns across 7 bases. With V trimmed by 5 bases and J by 9 bases, 15 bases remained unmatched. Germline V gene data show CDR1 as MNHNS and CDR2 as SASEGT. The CDR3 loop spans 15 amino acids. The CDR3: CASSPPRSPRGAQYF. The CDR3 DNA sequence: TGTGCCAGCAGTCCCCCCCGGTCACCACGGGGGGCCCAGTACTTC.

J is TRBJ1-5 and V is TRBV4-2; D not resolved. Trimming removed 0 bases at V and 1 base at J, with 7 bases between. This CDR3 has 15 residues. CDR1 is LGHNA and CDR2 is YNFKEQ in the germline V gene. Here the CDR3 DNA reads TGTGCCAGCAGCCAAGAAGAAGGGAGCAATCAGCCCCAGCATTTT. Protein: CASSQEEGSNQPQHF.

This chain joins TRBV7-2 and TRBJ1-5; D is unclear. The germline CDR1 and CDR2 sequences are SGHTA and FQGNSA. V lost 4 bases and J 7 bases, leaving 14 bases between the germline ends. This CDR3 comprises 14 residues. CDR3 in amino acids: CASSSPTPRQPQHF. CDR3 coding DNA: TGTGCCAGCAGCTCACCGACCCCACGACAGCCCCAGCATTTT.

The chain links TRBV18 to TRBJ1-2; 7 nucleotides align to TRBD1. Germline V gene lookup returns CDR1 KGHSH and CDR2 LQKENI. This CDR3 is built from 15 residues. V lost 3 bases and J lost 1; bases outside the gene matches: 5. The CDR3 region is CASSPLGTDNYGYTF. The CDR3 bases are TGTGCCAGCTCACCGCTCGGGACAGATAACTATGGCTACACCTTC.

The count of this clone is one. V usage is TRBV6-5 and J usage is TRBJ2-5; TRBD1 matches 8 bases. After removal of 6 bases from V and 5 bases from J, the junction contained 11 bases not matched to a gene. Germline V lookup: CDR1 MNHEY, CDR2 SVGAGI. The CDR3 has 15 amino acids. The CDR3 here is CASRPLDREHETQYF. For the CDR3, the DNA is TGTGCCAGCAGGCCCCTGGACAGGGAACATGAGACCCAGTACTTC.

V usage is TRBV9 and J usage is TRBJ2-1, with 7 bases that match TRBD2. The CDR3 is 17 amino acids. The junction had 9 bases not matched to a gene; V was cut back by 3 bases and J by 0 bases. The germline V gene has CDR1 SGDLS and CDR2 YYNGEE. This chain's CDR3 is CASSAPDGGSSYNEQFF. The DNA for the CDR3 is TGTGCCAGCAGCGCTCCAGACGGGGGGAGCTCCTACAATGAGCAGTTCTTC.

The chain has TRBV6-1 and TRBJ2-7; a possible D gene is TRBD1 (5 bases). The CDR3 totals 12 residues. The V end lost 6 bases, the J end lost 4 bases, and 10 bases lay between the germline ends. The V gene's germline CDR1 is MNHNS and CDR2 SASEGT. DNA of the CDR3: TGTGCCAGCAGAAGGACAAAGTACGAGCAGTACTTC. Encoded protein: CASRRTKYEQYF.

CDR3 loop: CAIRGRSLNTEAFF. CDR3 DNA: TGTGCCATCAGGGGCAGATCCTTGAACACTGAAGCTTTCTTT. The chain recombines TRBV10-3 with TRBJ1-1; no definite D call. The CDR3 consists of 14 residues. Trimming removed 6 bases from V and 0 bases from J, with 11 bases in between. Germline loops: CDR1 ENHRY, CDR2 SYGVKD.

This clone was detected once. The chain couples TRBV5-4 to TRBJ2-7; D is ambiguous. CDR3 length equals 15 residues. V was shortened by 5 bases and J by 7 bases, with 22 bases between the two germline ends. Germline lookup yields CDR1 SGHNT and CDR2 YYREEE (reference sequence). This CDR3 reads CASSPAPLPGWEQYF. CDR3 nucleotide sequence: TGTGCCAGCAGTCCTGCCCCCCTCCCAGGTTGGGAGCAGTACTTC.

This clone was counted a few times. The chain employs TRBV4-3 and TRBJ2-2, with 9 bases fitting TRBD2. The CDR3 has 16 amino acids. CDR1 is LGHNA, CDR2 YSLEER, per germline. V trimming: 4 bases; J trimming: 0 bases; junction bases outside the gene matches: 3. The CDR3 DNA reads as TGCGCCAGCAGCCCTAGACTAGCGGCGAACACCGGGGAGCTGTTTTTT. Residues: CASSPRLAANTGELFF.

The chain employs TRBV6-5 and TRBJ2-5, with a weak D call TRBD2 (7 bases). CDR1 is MNHEY and CDR2 is SVGAGI in the germline V gene. Deletions cut 0 bases from V and 5 bases from J, with 16 bases between. This CDR3 spans 16 amino acids. Written as DNA, the CDR3 is TGTGCCAGCAGTTACTCCATAGGGGGGGGCCGGGAGACCCAGTACTTC. The encoded protein is CASSYSIGGGRETQYF.

V is TRBV9 and J is TRBJ1-4; possible D gene TRBD1, 6 bases. V gave up 4 bases and J gave up 8 bases, with 15 bases separating them. In germline, CDR1 is SGDLS, CDR2 YYNGEE. The CDR3 contains 14 residues. The CDR3 DNA follows: TGTGCCAGCAGCACGGGTCAGGGGAGAGAAAAACTGTTTTTT. Protein: CASSTGQGREKLFF.

This chain links TRBV28 with TRBJ2-2; 7 nucleotides agree with TRBD2. V was pared by 4 bases and J by 3 bases, with 5 bases of the junction left unmatched. Germline V CDR1 and CDR2: MDHEN, SYDVKM. The CDR3 consists of 15 residues. The CDR3 loop is CASSSLAGDTGELFF. The CDR3 coding sequence is TGTGCCAGCAGTTCCTTAGCGGGTGACACCGGGGAGCTGTTTTTT.

The count of this clone is one. The V call is TRBV6-5, the J call TRBJ1-1; 7 bases line up with TRBD1. Unmatched junction bases numbered 3, after V lost 2 bases and J lost 3 bases. The CDR3 totals 14 residues. The germline V gene has CDR1 MNHEY and CDR2 SVGAGI. CDR3 loop: CASSYITGDTEAFF. The DNA of the CDR3 is TGTGCCAGCAGTTACATCACAGGGGACACTGAAGCTTTCTTT.

This clone was counted only a few times. V gene TRBV28 combines with J gene TRBJ1-5; no definite D call. Trimming cost V 6 bases and J 5 bases, with 20 bases left between them. Per the germline V gene, CDR1 is MDHEN and CDR2 is SYDVKM. This CDR3 contains 16 residues. Here the CDR3 reads CASSRQLGMADQPQHF. CDR3 DNA: TGTGCCAGCAGCCGCCAGCTTGGGATGGCGGATCAGCCCCAGCATTTT. Complete variable domain (other parts from reference TRBV28 and TRBJ1-5): DVKVTQSSRYLVKRTGEKVFLECVQDMDHENMFWYRQDPGLGLRLIYFSYDVKMKEKGDIPEGYSVSREKKERFSLILESASTNQTSMYLCASSRQLGMADQPQHFGDGTRLSIL.

The chain combines TRBV7-2 with TRBJ1-1; 7 bases match TRBD1. This CDR3 is 15 amino acids long. V gave up 4 bases and J gave up 4 bases; unmatched junction bases: 9. Germline loops: CDR1 SGHTA, CDR2 FQGNSA. CDR3 residues: CASSSLDRVGTEAFF. Here the CDR3 DNA reads TGTGCCAGCAGCTCACTCGACAGGGTTGGCACTGAAGCTTTCTTT.